These 26 T cell receptor beta chains were sequenced from one sample in a study of PD-L1 blockade in urothelial cancer (dated by TCRdb to about 2017). The method was the immunoSEQ multiplex PCR assay. In its TCRdb copy, this immuneACCESS table keeps in-frame sequences only and misses some clones. Where compared with another copy, unresolved V genes explain less than half of these, and the others have no known cause. This sample lists around 53,000 clones; approximately 80% were detected once. 5.5% to 7.5% of the sample rests with the top ten. Sequenced material: PBMCs, taken around atezolizumab (anti-PD-L1) treatment. The source is a man aged 40-55 years with urothelial cancer.

This clone was detected only a few times. J is TRBJ2-1 and V is TRBV27; 8 positions match TRBD2. CDR1 MNHEY and CDR2 SMNVEV come from the germline V gene (reference sequence). V lost 3 bases, J lost 10 bases, and 17 bases stayed unmatched. The CDR3 has 17 amino acids. CDR3 in DNA: TGTGCCAGCAGTTTGGTCTTTCGGAGCGGGAGTTCGCCCGAGCAGTTCTTC. Its protein product is CASSLVFRSGSSPEQFF.

This clone occurred once. This chain connects TRBV2 to TRBJ2-7; the D is unclear. Trimming took off 8 bases at V and 4 bases at J, with 9 bases between the two ends. Germline CDR1 and CDR2: SNHLY and FYNNEI. The CDR3 consists of 11 residues. The DNA for the CDR3 is TGTGCCAGCTCGGCGGCTTACGAGCAGTACTTC. Translated: CASSAAYEQYF.

V and J are TRBV6-5 and TRBJ2-4, with D possibly being TRBD1 (6 bases). The CDR3 has 14 residues. The germline V gene encodes CDR1 MNHEY and CDR2 SVGAGI. V was pared by 0 bases and J by 5 bases, with 8 bases between. For the CDR3, the DNA is TGTGCCAGCAGTTACTCGGCAGGGGAAAACATTCAGTACTTC. As protein: CASSYSAGENIQYF.

This clone appeared a few times. V gene TRBV7-8 combines with J gene TRBJ2-7; 7 bases map to TRBD2. The CDR3 totals 16 residues. J gave up 3 bases and V 5 bases, and 13 bases lay outside the gene matches. Germline CDR1 reads SGHVS; CDR2 reads FQNEAQ. The CDR3 sequence: CASSPGEGRLFYEQYF. As DNA, the CDR3 is TGTGCCAGCAGCCCGGGGGAGGGCCGCCTATTCTACGAGCAGTACTTC.

The J gene is TRBJ1-2, the V gene TRBV6-1, with D possibly being TRBD1 (6 bases). Germline values: CDR1 MNHNS, CDR2 SASEGT. V was trimmed by 2 bases and J by 7 bases, leaving 11 bases between them. The CDR3 is made up of 13 amino acids. The CDR3 nucleotides read TGTGCCAGCAGTGAACAGGGGATGGGTGGCTACACCTTC. Protein product: CASSEQGMGGYTF.

The gene calls are TRBV28 and TRBJ2-6; TRBD1 is a possible D gene (6 bases). V lost 6 bases and J lost 0, with 9 bases in between. Germline assignment: CDR1 MDHEN and CDR2 SYDVKM. The CDR3 runs 15 residues. The DNA for the CDR3 is TGTGCCAGCAGAGGGGGTAGCTCTGGGGCCAACGTCCTGACTTTC. This codes for CASRGGSSGANVLTF.

This chain connects TRBV5-4 to TRBJ2-3; possibly TRBD2 for D (5 bases). Trimming removed 3 bases at V and 2 bases at J, with 7 bases between. Germline-derived CDR1 and CDR2 are SGHNT and YYREEE (reference sequence). The CDR3 is 13 residues long. CDR3 nucleotides: TGTGCCAGCAGCTGGACTGACACAGATACGCAGTATTTT. Translating gives CASSWTDTDTQYF.

This clone has more than one count but fewer than ten. This chain joins TRBV11-2 and TRBJ2-7; possible D gene TRBD1, 6 bases. This CDR3 has 14 residues. CDR1 and CDR2 (germline): SGHAT, FQNNGV. Trimming took 5 bases from V and 5 from J, leaving 16 bases between them. This chain's CDR3 is CASSLYTGSDEQYF. CDR3 nucleotide sequence: TGTGCCAGCAGCCTTTACACAGGGTCAGACGAGCAGTACTTC. The variable domain in full, completed from reference TRBV11-2 and TRBJ2-7, reads EAGVAQSPRYKIIEKRQSVAFWCNPISGHATLYWYQQILGQGPKLLIQFQNNGVVDDSQLPKDRFSAERLKGVDSTLKIQPAKLEDSAVYLCASSLYTGSDEQYFGPGTRLTVT.

The chain recombines TRBV6-5 with TRBJ2-7; 8 bases line up with TRBD2. The V gene's germline CDR1 is MNHEY and CDR2 SVGAGI. Unmatched junction bases numbered 9, after V lost 6 bases and J lost 2 bases. CDR3 length: 15 amino acids. For the CDR3, the DNA is TGTGCCAGCAGCCGTTTAGCGGGACTAACCTACGAGCAGTACTTC. Amino acids: CASSRLAGLTYEQYF.

V is TRBV4-3 and J is TRBJ1-3, with D unclear. Germline CDR1 LGHNA, CDR2 YSLEER. Trimming took off 1 base at V and 0 bases at J, with 13 bases between the two ends. This CDR3 is built from 17 residues. In nucleotides, the CDR3 is TGCGCCAGCAGCCAAGTGAGGTCTGTCAACTCTGGAAACACCATATATTTT. It translates to CASSQVRSVNSGNTIYF.

The V call is TRBV9, the J call TRBJ2-7, with 7 bases fitting TRBD1. CDR1 is SGDLS, CDR2 YYNGEE, per germline. The J segment lost 0 bases and the V segment lost 4 bases, leaving 7 bases of the junction unmatched. The CDR3 has 15 residues. As DNA, the CDR3 is TGTGCCAGCAGCCCCCGACAGGGTAGCTCCTACGAGCAGTACTTC. Its translation: CASSPRQGSSYEQYF.

The V and J genes are TRBV28 and TRBJ1-4; D not certain. CDR3 size: 16 residues. Germline V gene sequence: CDR1 MDHEN, CDR2 SYDVKM. Trimming pared 3 bases from V and 5 bases from J, leaving 16 bases between. Written as DNA, the CDR3 is TGTGCCAGCAGTTTCCACCGGACTCTGAAAAATGAAAAACTGTTTTTT. As protein: CASSFHRTLKNEKLFF.

The J gene is TRBJ2-7, the V gene TRBV19; 12 bases map to TRBD1. Trimming took 5 bases from V and 4 from J; bases not matched to a gene: 12. The CDR3 loop spans 17 amino acids. Germline V gene sequence: CDR1 LNHDA, CDR2 SQIVND (reference sequence). The CDR3 bases are TGTGCCAGTAGTGTTACGATGGGGACAGGGGGCACTTACGAGCAGTACTTC. Its translation: CASSVTMGTGGTYEQYF.

The V gene is TRBV2, the J gene TRBJ2-3, with D maybe TRBD1 (6 bases). Germline values: CDR1 SNHLY, CDR2 FYNNEI. The CDR3 covers 17 residues. The V end was cut by 3 bases, the J end by 0 bases, with 16 bases between. CDR3 sequence: CASSDRGTRPSTDTQYF. CDR3 nucleotide sequence: TGTGCCAGCAGTGATAGGGGGACAAGACCTAGCACAGATACGCAGTATTTT.

For this clone: Other DNA sequences in this specimen translate into the identical CDR3. The V and J genes are TRBV5-1 and TRBJ2-7; 9 bases line up with TRBD1. The CDR3 spans 14 residues. Germline V gene data show CDR1 as SGHRS and CDR2 as YFSETQ. The trim removed 0 bases at V and 3 bases at J, leaving 1 base unmatched. CDR3 nucleotides: TGCGCCAGCAGCTTGGAGGGACAGGGCTACGAGCAGTACTTC. Its protein is CASSLEGQGYEQYF.

V and J are TRBV19 and TRBJ2-3; TRBD1 might be the D (5 bases). Germline V gene lookup returns CDR1 LNHDA and CDR2 SQIVND (reference sequence). The V and J ends lost 8 bases and 3 bases respectively, with 15 bases between them. CDR3 length: 14 residues. CDR3 loop: CASRVGPATDTQYF. Here the CDR3 DNA reads TGTGCCAGTCGGGTGGGGCCCGCGACAGATACGCAGTATTTT.

V is TRBV27 and J is TRBJ2-7; tentatively, D is TRBD1 (6 bases). Trimming removed 7 bases at V and 2 bases at J, with 12 bases between. Germline CDR1 and CDR2: MNHEY and SMNVEV (reference sequence). CDR3 length: 13 residues. Here the CDR3 reads CASKGTPAYEQYF. CDR3 DNA sequence: TGTGCCAGCAAAGGGACACCTGCCTACGAGCAGTACTTC.

This chain connects TRBV19 to TRBJ2-5; 9 positions match TRBD1. Looked up from germline, CDR1 is LNHDA and CDR2 is SQIVND (reference sequence). The junction had 7 bases not matched to a gene; V was cut back by 3 bases and J by 5 bases. CDR3 size: 15 residues. The CDR3 here is CASSIPGQGLETQYF. DNA of the CDR3: TGTGCCAGTAGTATTCCGGGACAGGGCTTGGAGACCCAGTACTTC.

J is TRBJ2-7 and V is TRBV10-3, with D possibly TRBD2 on 6 matching bases. The CDR3 loop spans 17 amino acids. CDR1 ENHRY and CDR2 SYGVKD come from the germline V gene. Trimming pared 6 bases from V and 5 bases from J, leaving 26 bases between. The CDR3 protein is CAIRMGLLRSEWDEQYF. DNA for the CDR3: TGTGCCATCAGGATGGGACTCCTAAGATCTGAGTGGGACGAGCAGTACTTC.

This chain joins TRBV30 and TRBJ2-7; 8 bases align to TRBD2. The J segment lost 6 bases and the V segment lost 2 bases, leaving 6 bases of the junction unmatched. Germline CDR1 and CDR2: GTSNPN and SVGIG (reference sequence). The CDR3 runs to 13 residues. CDR3: CAWSRSGSGEQYF. The CDR3 DNA sequence: TGTGCCTGGAGTAGAAGCGGGAGTGGCGAGCAGTACTTC.

This clone appeared a single time. This chain links TRBV28 with TRBJ2-3, with TRBD1 matching 8 bases. Unmatched junction bases numbered 6, after V lost 6 bases and J lost 4 bases. Germline CDR1 reads MDHEN; CDR2 reads SYDVKM. This CDR3 has 14 amino acids. CDR3 sequence: CASRPRGPSDTQYF. CDR3 nucleotide sequence: TGTGCCAGCAGGCCCAGGGGGCCGTCAGATACGCAGTATTTT.

In this sample, this clone turned up a few times. V usage is TRBV9 and J usage is TRBJ1-1; D is undetermined. The germline gives CDR1 SGDLS, CDR2 YYNGEE. V lost 2 bases and J lost 3, with 8 bases in between. The CDR3 covers 13 residues. The CDR3 is CASSVAGHTEAFF. CDR3 bases: TGTGCCAGCAGCGTGGCTGGCCACACTGAAGCTTTCTTT. The whole variable domain, remainder taken from reference TRBV9 and TRBJ1-1, is DSGVTQTPKHLITATGQRVTLRCSPRSGDLSVYWYQQSLDQGLQFLIQYYNGEERAKGNILERFSAQQFPDLHSELNLSSLELGDSALYFCASSVAGHTEAFFGQGTRLTVV.

The chain uses TRBV18 and TRBJ2-7; D gene ambiguous. Trimming shortened V by 3 bases and J by 2 bases, and 8 bases separated the two germline ends. Germline V CDR1 and CDR2: KGHSH, LQKENI. This CDR3 contains 13 residues. The CDR3 DNA is TGTGCCAGCTCACCCGACTTCCCCTACGAGCAGTACTTC. Translation: CASSPDFPYEQYF.

The chain recombines TRBV10-3 with TRBJ1-5; 8 bases agree with TRBD1. CDR1 is ENHRY and CDR2 is SYGVKD in the germline V gene. Germline trimming cut 10 bases from V and 2 bases from J; bases unmatched to any gene: 4. This CDR3 is 13 amino acids long. CDR3 DNA: TGTGCCACCCAGGGGGCGGGCAATCAGCCCCAGCATTTT. This translates into CATQGAGNQPQHF.

The CDR3 DNA follows: TGTGCCAGCAGCCAAGTTGGAGTCGGGAATGAGCAGTTCTTC. This sequence encodes CASSQVGVGNEQFF. The V call is TRBV4-2, the J call TRBJ2-1, with unresolved D. Trimming left V 1 base short and J 7 bases short, with 11 bases between. The CDR3 runs to 14 residues. Germline CDR1 is LGHNA and CDR2 is YNFKEQ.

The chain employs TRBV7-9 and TRBJ2-1; TRBD2 matches at 10 bases. The ends lost 2 bases at V and 7 bases at J; junction bases unmatched: 8. This CDR3 has 16 residues. Germline V gives CDR1 SEHNR, CDR2 FQNEAQ (reference sequence). CDR3 sequence: CASSLWSSGSRNEQFF. The CDR3 DNA follows: TGTGCCAGCAGCTTATGGTCTAGCGGGAGCCGGAATGAGCAGTTCTTC.